Included here is one TCR beta chain sequence, with context. Its antigen target is currently unknown. No much larger clone is present one base from it, and per-base qualities are unavailable. For repertoire sequencing, the TCR beta CDR3 regions were amplified from RNA transcripts. A first-round RT-PCR used HTBI primers with the Qiagen OneStep RT-PCR kit, followed by a second-round multiplex PCR, size selection and purification. The libraries underwent paired-end sequencing with 100 bp reads on an Illumina HiSeq2000. The paper's processing steps were these. SOAPnuke was used for read processing, and reads with adapters, uncalled bases, a mean Phred below 15, or no exact constant-primer or identifier match were discarded. COPE v1.2.5 was used to merge the high-quality paired reads. Unique nucleotide sequences were defined as clonotypes and aligned to IMGT TRB V, D and J references using MiTCR v1.1. Analysis was restricted to V-J combinations with a frequency above 0.0001, which covered 98% to 99.2% of repertoires. For each V-J combination, a TCR clonal expansion and chaos score was defined as the ratio of F50 clonal expansion to chaos observed in the TCRdist matrix. Features were reduced by Welch's t-statistics and random forest to roughly 14 V-J combinations, which fed a naive Bayes classifier. Thyroid-blood repertoire similarity was quantified with the Morisita-Horn index. In TCRdb, the public reads were trimmed at Q25 with fastp and aligned with MiXCR, with productive beta chains retained. Rows matching on CDR3 protein sequence are summarized as one entry with the most common DNA and genes. The V and J calls here are based on TCRdb, not the publication. The sample yields 560,000 or so distinct CDR3 sequences; 39% were counted once. The ten largest clones take up 3.5% to 4.5% of the sample.

The data were taken from a study of Graves' ophthalmopathy and Graves' hyperthyroidism (dated 2018 in TCRdb). Study-wide context: Hyperthyroidism was considered stable if no progression to ophthalmopathy occurred within 18 months of follow-up. The study used signatures of the TCR beta repertoire to tell Graves' ophthalmopathy apart from Graves' hyperthyroidism and to predict which patients would progress to ophthalmopathy. In total, approximately 130 blood samples were TCR-sequenced: fewer than 50 ophthalmopathy, roughly 80 hyperthyroidism and 17 hyperthyroidism-to-ophthalmopathy patients. To explore V-J signatures that separate ophthalmopathy from hyperthyroidism, a discovery set of 95 to 100 patients was enrolled, consisting of 40 to 45 with ophthalmopathy and roughly 59 with stable hyperthyroidism. For independent validation, a separate cohort was made up of 18 hyperthyroidism patients plus 17 patients who later progressed from hyperthyroidism to ophthalmopathy. In a handful of hyperthyroidism patients, the T-cell repertoire of thyroid tissue was compared with the T-cell repertoire of blood. Following sampling, methimazole starting at 30 mg daily was administered to hyperthyroidism patients, and high-dose intravenous methylprednisolone was administered to ophthalmopathy patients. Summary of the overall study and its limitations: Most of the expanded thyroid clonotypes with a frequency above 0.001 were also detected in blood, and it was suggested that the thyroid immune response may be reflected by blood repertoires. In validation, the model predicted ophthalmopathy progression with about 70% sensitivity and roughly 78% specificity; around twelve predicted patients were CT-confirmed with GO in a median of approximately six months. The 13-signature model separated ophthalmopathy from stable hyperthyroidism with around 90% sensitivity and approximately 83% specificity in cross-validation, and 80%/75% in the test set. No statistical method was used to predetermine the sample size, and group allocation was not hidden from the investigators.

The junction shows trimming of 5 bases on V and 5 bases on J, and the gene matches do not reach 9 bases of it. CDR1 and CDR2 were assigned from the germline V gene (reference sequence) as SEHNR and FQNEAQ. Including the terminal cysteine and phenylalanine, the CDR3 comprises 15 residues. Only the CDR3 region is kept as DNA, spanning 45 bases read in frame from base 1. Hyperthyroidism patients were newly diagnosed, with disease duration under 2 months, and aged 18 to 65 years. Anyone with other autoimmune diseases, uncontrolled infections, pregnancy or lactation was excluded from the study. Clinical symptoms, serum thyroxine, TRAb, thyroid ultrasound and orbital computed tomography formed the basis of the diagnosis. Trizol reagent was used to extract the total RNA, and its quality was then checked on an Agilent 2100 Bioanalyzer.

Sequenced material: peripheral blood or thyroid tissue (not recorded which). The chain is made from TRBV7-9 and TRBJ2-5; 9 central bases correspond to TRBD1. The clonotype originates from an adult man with Graves' hyperthyroidism. The sequenced DNA is TGTGCCAGCAGCCCGACAGGGGGTCGGGAGGAGACCCAGTACTTC. It codes for CASSPTGGREETQYF.